The clone carrying this T cell receptor (beta chain) was observed a single time. Germline V gene lookup returns CDR1 SGDLS and CDR2 YYNGEE. The length of the CDR3 is 15 residues. V lost 3 bases and J 2 bases, leaving 12 bases between the germline ends. Amplification used 60 Vbeta primers and 13 Jbeta primers. Only in-frame clones appear in the TCRdb table, and some are missing; sequencing was by immunoSEQ multiplex PCR. The data contain approximately 140,000 clones, roughly 80% of them singletons. These data are taken from a study of cytomegalovirus exposure and HLA in healthy donors. The V call is TRBV9, the J call TRBJ2-1; TRBD1 is a possible D gene (5 bases). The source material was PBMCs. The receptor was isolated from a man aged 18 to 35 in good health and CMV-seronegative. In nucleotides, the CDR3 is TGTGCCAGCAGCGAAGGCAGGGCCACCTACAATGAGCAGTTCTTC. Translated: CASSEGRATYNEQFF.